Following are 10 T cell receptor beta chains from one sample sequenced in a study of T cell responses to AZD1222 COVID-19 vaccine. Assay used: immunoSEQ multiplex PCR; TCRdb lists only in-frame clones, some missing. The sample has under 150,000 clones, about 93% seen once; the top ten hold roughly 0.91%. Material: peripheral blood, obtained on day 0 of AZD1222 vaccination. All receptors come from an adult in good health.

The CDR3 loop reads CASSNYRVYSGNTIYF. The CDR3 DNA follows: TGTGCCAGCAGCAACTACAGGGTATACTCTGGAAACACCATATATTTT. The chain recombines TRBV21-1 with TRBJ1-3; TRBD1, as called in the table, went unchecked against the DNA. TRBV21-1 is a pseudogene locus. The CDR3 is 16 residues long.

The CDR3 bases are TGTGCCGGACCCCTGGCGGGGGGGGATGGCTACACCTTC. Translating gives CAGPLAGGDGYTF. The chain links TRBV2 to TRBJ1-2; D is perhaps TRBD1 (5 bases). Germline loops: CDR1 SNHLY, CDR2 FYNNEI. The CDR3 runs 13 residues. V was pared by 11 bases and J by 6 bases, with 19 bases between.

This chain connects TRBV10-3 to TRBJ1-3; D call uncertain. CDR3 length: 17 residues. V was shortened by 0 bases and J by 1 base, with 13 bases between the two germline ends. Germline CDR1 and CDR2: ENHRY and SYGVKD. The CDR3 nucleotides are TGTGCCATCAGTGAGTCGTACCTTTCGAAATCTGGAAACACCATATATTTT. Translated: CAISESYLSKSGNTIYF.

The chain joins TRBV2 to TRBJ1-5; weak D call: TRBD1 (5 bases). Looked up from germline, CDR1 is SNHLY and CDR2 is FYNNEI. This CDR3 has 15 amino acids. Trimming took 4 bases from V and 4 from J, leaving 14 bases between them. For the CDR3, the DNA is TGTGCCAGCAGTGGCCCGGGACGAAATAATCAGCCCCAGCATTTT. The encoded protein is CASSGPGRNNQPQHF. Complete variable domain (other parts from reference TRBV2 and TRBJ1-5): EPEVTQTPSHQVTQMGQEVILRCVPISNHLYFYWYRQILGQKVEFLVSFYNNEISEKSEIFDDQFSVERPDGSNFTLKIRSTKLEDSAMYFCASSGPGRNNQPQHFGDGTRLSIL.

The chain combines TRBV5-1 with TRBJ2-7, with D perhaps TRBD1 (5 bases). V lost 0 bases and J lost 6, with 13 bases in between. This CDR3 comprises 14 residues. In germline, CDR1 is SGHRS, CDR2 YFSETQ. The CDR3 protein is CASSLGGGAPEQYF. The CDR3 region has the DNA TGCGCCAGCAGCTTGGGCGGTGGGGCTCCCGAGCAGTACTTC.

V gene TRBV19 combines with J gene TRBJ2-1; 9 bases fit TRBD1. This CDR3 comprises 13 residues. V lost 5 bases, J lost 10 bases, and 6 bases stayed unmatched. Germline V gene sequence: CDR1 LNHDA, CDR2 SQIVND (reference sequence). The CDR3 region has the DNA TGTGCCAGTAGTTCTTACAGGGGGCCCGAGCAGTTCTTC. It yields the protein CASSSYRGPEQFF. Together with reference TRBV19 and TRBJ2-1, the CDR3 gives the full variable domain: DGGITQSPKYLFRKEGQNVTLSCEQNLNHDAMYWYRQDPGQGLRLIYYSQIVNDFQKGDIAEGYSVSREKKESFPLTVTSAQKNPTAFYLCASSSYRGPEQFFGPGTRLTVL.

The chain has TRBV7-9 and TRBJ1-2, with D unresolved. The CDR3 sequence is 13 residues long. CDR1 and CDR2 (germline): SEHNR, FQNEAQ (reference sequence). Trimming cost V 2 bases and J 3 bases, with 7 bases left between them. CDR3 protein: CASSLRDYYGYTF. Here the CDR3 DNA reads TGTGCCAGCAGCTTAAGGGATTACTATGGCTACACCTTC. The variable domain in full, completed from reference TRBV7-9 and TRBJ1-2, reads DTGVSQNPRHKITKRGQNVTFRCDPISEHNRLYWYRQTLGQGPEFLTYFQNEAQLEKSRLLSDRFSAERPKGSFSTLEIQRTEQGDSAMYLCASSLRDYYGYTFGSGTRLTVV.

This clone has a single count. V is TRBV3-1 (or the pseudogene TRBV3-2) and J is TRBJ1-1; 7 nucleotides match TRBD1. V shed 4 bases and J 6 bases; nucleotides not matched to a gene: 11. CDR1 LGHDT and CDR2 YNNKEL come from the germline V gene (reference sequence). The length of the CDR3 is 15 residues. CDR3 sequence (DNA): TGTGCCAGCAGCCCGAGGGGAAAGGGGGCTTCTGAAGCTTTCTTT. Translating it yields CASSPRGKGASEAFF.

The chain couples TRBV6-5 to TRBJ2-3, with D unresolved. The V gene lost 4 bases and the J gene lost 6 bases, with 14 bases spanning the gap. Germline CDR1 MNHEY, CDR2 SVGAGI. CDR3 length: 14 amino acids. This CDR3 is CASSLPGSPDTQYF. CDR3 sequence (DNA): TGTGCCAGCAGTTTGCCAGGATCTCCGGATACGCAGTATTTT.

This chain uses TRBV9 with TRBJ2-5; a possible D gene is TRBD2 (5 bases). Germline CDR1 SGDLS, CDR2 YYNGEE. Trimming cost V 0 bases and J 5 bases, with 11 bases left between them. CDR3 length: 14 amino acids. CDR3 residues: CASSVGLWEETQYF. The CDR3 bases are TGTGCCAGCAGCGTAGGGCTCTGGGAGGAGACCCAGTACTTC.